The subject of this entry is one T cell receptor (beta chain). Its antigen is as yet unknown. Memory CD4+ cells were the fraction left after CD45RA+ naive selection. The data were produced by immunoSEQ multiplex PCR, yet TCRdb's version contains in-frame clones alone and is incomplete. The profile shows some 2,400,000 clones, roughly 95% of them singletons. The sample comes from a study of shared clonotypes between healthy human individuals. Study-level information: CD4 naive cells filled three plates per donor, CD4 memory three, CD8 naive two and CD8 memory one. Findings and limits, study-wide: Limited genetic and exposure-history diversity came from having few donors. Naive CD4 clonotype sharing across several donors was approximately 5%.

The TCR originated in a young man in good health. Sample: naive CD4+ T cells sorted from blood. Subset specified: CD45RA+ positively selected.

This CDR3 reads CASSDTLNTEAFF. CDR3 DNA sequence: TGTGCCAGCAGCGACACCCTGAACACTGAAGCTTTCTTT. J is TRBJ1-1 and V is TRBV5-5; D remains ambiguous. The CDR3 length is 13 residues. Germline assignment: CDR1 SGHKS and CDR2 YYEKEE (reference sequence). V lost 4 bases and J 0 bases, leaving 7 bases between the germline ends. Supplemented by reference TRBV5-5 and TRBJ1-1, the full variable domain reads DAGVTQSPTHLIKTRGQQVTLRCSPISGHKSVSWYQQVLGQGPQFIFQYYEKEERGRGNFPDRFSARQFPNYSSELNVNALLLGDSALYLCASSDTLNTEAFFGQGTRLTVV.